This entry concerns a single TCR beta chain. The time point denotes: after neoadjuvant nivolumab, at surgical resection. The method was immunoSEQ multiplex PCR; TCRdb's version includes in-frame clones alone and lacks a portion of them. In the table there are fewer than 90,000 clones, roughly 81% of which are singletons. The sample comes from a study of neoadjuvant anti-PD-1 for oral cavity cancer. The sequence came from a person aged 35-79 years with oral cavity squamous cell carcinoma. The sample was PBMCs, taken after nivolumab (anti-PD-1) treatment.

CDR3 loop: CASREQGSNQPQHF. DNA for the CDR3: TGTGCCAGCAGGGAACAGGGGAGCAATCAGCCCCAGCATTTT. This sequence joins TRBV6-1 and TRBJ1-5; 7 bases match TRBD1. The CDR3 sequence is 14 residues long. Germline values: CDR1 MNHNS, CDR2 SASEGT. V lost 6 bases to trimming and J lost 1 base; unmatched junction nucleotides: 3.